These 30 T cell receptor beta chains came from one sample sequenced in a study of T-cell reconstitution after alpha-beta-depleted transplantation in children. Library preparation (for TCRbeta) was performed with unique molecular identifiers. TCRdb processed the PCR reads anew with MiXCR; each CDR3 protein has one entry. The sample consists of about 540,000 distinct CDR3 sequences, approximately 20% of them appearing once. The specimen was PBMCs from the stem cell graft donor, collected from the stem cell graft. These receptors all come from a human donor who donated a stem cell graft to a child with acute lymphoblastic leukemia.

J is TRBJ2-2 and V is TRBV6-1; the D call may be TRBD1 or TRBD2 (5 bases each). CDR3 length: 13 amino acids. V lost 8 bases and J 6 bases, leaving 13 bases between the germline ends. Germline-derived CDR1 and CDR2 are MNHNS and SASEGT. Written as DNA, the CDR3 is TGTGCCAGCTGGCAGGGAGTCGCCGGGGAGCTGTTTTTT. Protein sequence: CASWQGVAGELFF.

This clonotype appeared a few times. The V and J genes are TRBV7-9 and TRBJ2-7, with D possibly called TRBD1 or TRBD2 (5 bases each). CDR1 SEHNR and CDR2 FQNEAQ come from the germline V gene (reference sequence). CDR3 length: 15 residues. With 2 bases removed from V and 2 bases from J, the gap between germline ends came to 13 bases. The CDR3 nucleotides read TGTGCCAGCAGCTTAAGGGACCGCTCCCCCTACGAGCAGTACTTC. The encoded protein is CASSLRDRSPYEQYF.

This clonotype was picked up a small number of times. The chain combines TRBV3-1 with TRBJ2-7, with 11 positions matching TRBD2. CDR3 size: 16 residues. V shed 2 bases, J shed 2 bases, and the junction held 5 bases outside the gene matches. Germline CDR1 reads LGHDT; CDR2 reads YNNKEL (reference sequence). CDR3 sequence: CASSQLGTSGTYEQYF. CDR3 DNA: TGTGCCAGCAGCCAACTCGGGACTAGCGGAACCTACGAGCAGTACTTC.

The sample holds a few counts of this clonotype. This chain links TRBV18 with TRBJ2-5; the D is unclear. V shed 3 bases and J shed 5 bases, with 10 bases lying between them. CDR1 and CDR2 (germline): KGHSH, LQKENI. The CDR3 is 13 residues long. The CDR3 DNA reads as TGTGCCAGCTCACCCATCACCGTTGAGACCCAGTACTTC. Translated: CASSPITVETQYF.

The chain carries TRBV9 and TRBJ2-3; possible D gene TRBD2, 5 bases. The V gene lost 4 bases and the J gene lost 0 bases, with 12 bases spanning the gap. This CDR3 is 15 amino acids long. Per germline, CDR1 SGDLS and CDR2 YYNGEE. The CDR3 DNA follows: TGTGCCAGCAGCACCTCGGGGTCCAGCACAGATACGCAGTATTTT. Protein product: CASSTSGSSTDTQYF. Drawing the rest from reference TRBV9 and TRBJ2-3, the complete variable domain is DSGVTQTPKHLITATGQRVTLRCSPRSGDLSVYWYQQSLDQGLQFLIQYYNGEERAKGNILERFSAQQFPDLHSELNLSSLELGDSALYFCASSTSGSSTDTQYFGPGTRLTVL.

The chain employs TRBV5-6 and TRBJ1-1; 7 bases map to TRBD1. Losses at the gene ends were 4 bases for V and 1 base for J; bases not matched to a gene: 7. The germline gives CDR1 SGHDT, CDR2 YYEEEE. This CDR3 is 15 amino acids long. CDR3 in DNA: TGTGCCAGCAGCCATGGTGAGGGGGCGAACACTGAAGCTTTCTTT. Its protein is CASSHGEGANTEAFF.

A few counts support this clonotype. The chain carries TRBV29-1 and TRBJ1-1, with 8 bases fitting TRBD1. With V trimmed by 4 bases and J by 0 bases, 4 bases remained unmatched. The CDR3 has 14 residues. CDR1 is SQVTM, CDR2 ANQGSEA, per germline. The DNA for the CDR3 is TGCAGCGTTGGGGCAGGGGGCGTGAACACTGAAGCTTTCTTT. Amino acids: CSVGAGGVNTEAFF.

This sequence joins TRBV20-1 and TRBJ2-7, with unresolved D. The CDR3 has 12 amino acids. Germline CDR1 and CDR2: DFQATT and SNEGSKA (reference sequence). The V and J ends lost 6 bases and 1 base respectively, with 10 bases between them. The CDR3 loop is CSADTESYEQYF. CDR3 DNA: TGCAGTGCCGATACCGAGTCCTACGAGCAGTACTTC.

The CDR3 is CASRFAPSYEQYF. CDR3 DNA: TGTGCCAGCAGGTTCGCCCCCTCCTACGAGCAGTACTTC. The J gene is TRBJ2-7, the V gene TRBV11-3; D gene uncertain. CDR1 is SGHNT, CDR2 YENEEA, per germline. V was trimmed by 6 bases and J by 0 bases, leaving 9 bases between them. This CDR3 comprises 13 residues.

The chain has TRBV5-1 and TRBJ2-2; weak D call: TRBD2 (6 bases). Germline CDR1 SGHRS, CDR2 YFSETQ. CDR3 length: 17 residues. V lost 3 bases and J lost 5, with 20 bases in between. DNA of the CDR3: TGCGCCAGCAGCTCCCCTCCGGGGAGGCCTGTAACCGGGGAGCTGTTTTTT. The encoded protein is CASSSPPGRPVTGELFF.

This clonotype showed up just a few times. The chain combines TRBV6-1 with TRBJ2-3, with 7 bases matching TRBD1. The ends lost 6 bases at V and 3 bases at J; junction bases unmatched: 6. Germline V gene sequence: CDR1 MNHNS, CDR2 SASEGT. The CDR3 consists of 14 residues. The CDR3, as DNA: TGTGCCAGCAGCCGACAGGGTAATACAGATACGCAGTATTTT. Translation: CASSRQGNTDTQYF.

This clonotype was seen a handful of times. The rearrangement links TRBV20-1 to TRBJ1-5, with a weak D call TRBD1 (5 bases). The V end was cut by 0 bases, the J end by 7 bases, with 10 bases between. The CDR3 runs to 13 residues. Germline V CDR1 and CDR2: DFQATT, SNEGSKA (reference sequence). CDR3: CSARDREGQPQHF. The CDR3 DNA reads as TGCAGTGCTAGAGACAGGGAGGGCCAGCCCCAGCATTTT.

The rearrangement links TRBV7-9 to TRBJ2-4; D is ambiguous. V was pared by 1 base and J by 6 bases, with 4 bases between. The CDR3 is 12 residues long. Germline lookup yields CDR1 SEHNR and CDR2 FQNEAQ (reference sequence). The CDR3 sequence: CASSLGANIQYF. In nucleotides, the CDR3 is TGTGCCAGCAGCTTAGGGGCAAACATTCAGTACTTC.

This clonotype showed up many times. This chain joins TRBV12-3 or TRBV12-4 and TRBJ1-1; no firm D call. The CDR3 has 14 amino acids. Trimming removed 6 bases from V and 3 bases from J, with 14 bases in between. The CDR3 is CASSKDGAYTEAFF. CDR3 sequence (DNA): TGTGCCAGCAGCAAGGACGGAGCTTACACTGAAGCTTTCTTT.

The chain carries TRBV20-1 and TRBJ2-7; possible D gene TRBD2, 7 bases. CDR1 DFQATT and CDR2 SNEGSKA come from the germline V gene (reference sequence). The CDR3 has 13 amino acids. The V end lost 2 bases, the J end lost 4 bases, and 12 bases lay between the germline ends. The CDR3 coding sequence is TGCAGTGCTAGACAGGGAGGGGGTTACGAGCAGTACTTC. It encodes CSARQGGGYEQYF.

The V and J genes are TRBV25-1 and TRBJ2-7; no reliable D call. V gave up 8 bases and J gave up 8 bases, with 13 bases separating them. CDR3 length: 11 residues. Germline CDR1 and CDR2: MGHDK and SYGVNS. The CDR3 bases are TGTGCCAGCGGCATCCTCTTCCAGCAGTACTTC. It translates to CASGILFQQYF.

The chain combines TRBV20-1 with TRBJ2-1, with 8 nucleotides matching TRBD2. Trimming at V came to 6 bases and at J to 7 bases, leaving 14 bases not matched to a gene. The CDR3 contains 15 residues. Per the germline V gene, CDR1 is DFQATT and CDR2 is SNEGSKA (reference sequence). CDR3 nucleotide sequence: TGCAGTGCCCCGTGGGGACTAGGGAATAGGAATGAGCAGTTCTTC. Protein product: CSAPWGLGNRNEQFF.

This clonotype was counted ten times or more. The chain couples TRBV29-1 to TRBJ2-5; no firm D call. This CDR3 has 10 residues. Trimming cost V 3 bases and J 2 bases, with 1 base left between them. From germline, CDR1 is SQVTM and CDR2 ANQGSEA. CDR3 protein: CSVEQETQYF. The DNA for the CDR3 is TGCAGCGTTGAGCAAGAGACCCAGTACTTC.

This clonotype was observed a few times. This CDR3 is CASSLTGEPYEQYF. The CDR3, as DNA: TGTGCCAGCAGCTTGACGGGGGAACCCTACGAGCAGTACTTC. J is TRBJ2-7 and V is TRBV5-6; a weak D match, TRBD2 (6 bases). From germline, CDR1 is SGHDT and CDR2 YYEEEE. Trimming pared 1 base from V and 2 bases from J, leaving 10 bases between. The CDR3 contains 14 residues.

The chain is built from TRBV2 and TRBJ2-5; no clear D. Germline values: CDR1 SNHLY, CDR2 FYNNEI. This CDR3 has 14 amino acids. V dropped 4 bases and J dropped 4 bases, with 13 bases sitting between them. In DNA, the CDR3 is TGTGCCAGCAGTGCCGGATACCACAGAGAGACCCAGTACTTC. It yields the protein CASSAGYHRETQYF. The full variable domain, in which reference TRBV2 and TRBJ2-5 provide the parts outside the CDR3, is EPEVTQTPSHQVTQMGQEVILRCVPISNHLYFYWYRQILGQKVEFLVSFYNNEISEKSEIFDDQFSVERPDGSNFTLKIRSTKLEDSAMYFCASSAGYHRETQYFGPGTRLLVL.

The rearrangement joins TRBV2 to TRBJ2-1; 15 bases are shared with TRBD2. The CDR3 extends over 18 amino acids. After removal of 5 bases from V and 0 bases from J, the junction contained 5 bases not matched to a gene. The germline V gene has CDR1 SNHLY and CDR2 FYNNEI. The DNA of the CDR3 is TGTGCCAGCAGTCCCGGGACTAGCGGGGGGAGCTCCTACAATGAGCAGTTCTTC. This encodes CASSPGTSGGSSYNEQFF.

The genes are TRBV20-1 and TRBJ2-3, with TRBD2 identical over 9 bases. Trimming at V came to 6 bases and at J to 0 bases, leaving 7 bases not matched to a gene. The CDR3 spans 15 residues. Germline CDR1 and CDR2: DFQATT and SNEGSKA (reference sequence). DNA for the CDR3: TGCAGTGCAACGGGACTAGCAGAAAGCACAGATACGCAGTATTTT. Encoded protein: CSATGLAESTDTQYF.

The chain combines TRBV11-1 with TRBJ2-3, with TRBD1 identical over 7 bases. The CDR3 is 20 amino acids. V gave up 6 bases and J gave up 2 bases; unmatched junction bases: 23. The V gene's germline CDR1 is SGHAT and CDR2 FQDESV (reference sequence). In DNA, the CDR3 is TGTGCCAGCAGGGGGATGCTCCGGGACAGCACTATTAGAGACACAGATACGCAGTATTTT. Amino acids: CASRGMLRDSTIRDTDTQYF.

The J gene is TRBJ1-1, the V gene TRBV12-3 or TRBV12-4; maybe TRBD1 (6 bases). V lost 6 bases and J lost 4, with 12 bases in between. The CDR3 contains 13 residues. The CDR3 DNA reads as TGTGCCAGCAGCCGACAGGAAACCACTGAAGCTTTCTTT. The encoded protein is CASSRQETTEAFF.

This clonotype was recorded a few times. V is TRBV6-5 and J is TRBJ1-2; a weak D match, TRBD1 (5 bases). This CDR3 is built from 12 residues. Germline V gene lookup returns CDR1 MNHEY and CDR2 SVGAGI. V shed 2 bases and J shed 8 bases, with 9 bases lying between them. The CDR3 sequence: CASSYGTGGYTF. CDR3 nucleotide sequence: TGTGCCAGCAGTTACGGGACCGGAGGCTACACCTTC.

The gene calls are TRBV5-6 and TRBJ1-1, with D possibly being TRBD1 (5 bases). CDR1 SGHDT and CDR2 YYEEEE come from the germline V gene. The CDR3 extends over 15 amino acids. Trimming stripped 2 bases from V and 4 bases from J, with 15 bases between. CDR3 DNA: TGTGCCAGCAGCTTCCGACAGAGGGAGGTCACTGAAGCTTTCTTT. Translation: CASSFRQREVTEAFF.

In this sample, this clonotype turned up a few times. The CDR3 sequence is CASSYLDSNTGELFF. As DNA, the CDR3 is TGTGCCAGCAGTTATCTGGACAGCAACACCGGGGAGCTGTTTTTT. The chain joins TRBV6-5 to TRBJ2-2, with D perhaps TRBD1 (6 bases). Germline V lookup: CDR1 MNHEY, CDR2 SVGAGI. The V gene lost 3 bases and the J gene lost 2 bases, with 10 bases spanning the gap. The CDR3 loop spans 15 amino acids.

The chain joins TRBV5-4 to TRBJ1-2; D gene unclear. The CDR3 is made up of 15 amino acids. Trimming took off 4 bases at V and 4 bases at J, with 17 bases between the two ends. Per germline, CDR1 SGHNT and CDR2 YYREEE (reference sequence). The CDR3 is CASSDLQVYSYGYTF. The CDR3, as DNA: TGTGCCAGCAGCGACTTGCAGGTTTACTCCTATGGCTACACCTTC.

The chain links TRBV5-1 to TRBJ2-7, with TRBD1 as a possible D gene (5 bases). Germline CDR1 is SGHRS and CDR2 is YFSETQ. This CDR3 comprises 14 residues. V lost 7 bases and J 0 bases, leaving 14 bases between the germline ends. CDR3 nucleotides: TGCGCCAGCCGGATGCAGGGAAGCTCCTACGAGCAGTACTTC. Its protein product is CASRMQGSSYEQYF.

The table lists this clonotype with a few counts. The chain has TRBV7-9 and TRBJ1-5; 11 bases map to TRBD1. Losses at the gene ends were 8 bases for V and 7 bases for J; bases not matched to a gene: 10. The CDR3 spans 15 residues. CDR1 and CDR2 from the germline V gene are SEHNR and FQNEAQ (reference sequence). CDR3 region: CASGIGQGARQPQHF. The CDR3 nucleotides are TGTGCCAGCGGAATCGGACAGGGGGCGAGGCAGCCCCAGCATTTT. Filled out from reference TRBV7-9 and TRBJ1-5, the complete variable domain reads DTGVSQNPRHKITKRGQNVTFRCDPISEHNRLYWYRQTLGQGPEFLTYFQNEAQLEKSRLLSDRFSAERPKGSFSTLEIQRTEQGDSAMYLCASGIGQGARQPQHFGDGTRLSIL.